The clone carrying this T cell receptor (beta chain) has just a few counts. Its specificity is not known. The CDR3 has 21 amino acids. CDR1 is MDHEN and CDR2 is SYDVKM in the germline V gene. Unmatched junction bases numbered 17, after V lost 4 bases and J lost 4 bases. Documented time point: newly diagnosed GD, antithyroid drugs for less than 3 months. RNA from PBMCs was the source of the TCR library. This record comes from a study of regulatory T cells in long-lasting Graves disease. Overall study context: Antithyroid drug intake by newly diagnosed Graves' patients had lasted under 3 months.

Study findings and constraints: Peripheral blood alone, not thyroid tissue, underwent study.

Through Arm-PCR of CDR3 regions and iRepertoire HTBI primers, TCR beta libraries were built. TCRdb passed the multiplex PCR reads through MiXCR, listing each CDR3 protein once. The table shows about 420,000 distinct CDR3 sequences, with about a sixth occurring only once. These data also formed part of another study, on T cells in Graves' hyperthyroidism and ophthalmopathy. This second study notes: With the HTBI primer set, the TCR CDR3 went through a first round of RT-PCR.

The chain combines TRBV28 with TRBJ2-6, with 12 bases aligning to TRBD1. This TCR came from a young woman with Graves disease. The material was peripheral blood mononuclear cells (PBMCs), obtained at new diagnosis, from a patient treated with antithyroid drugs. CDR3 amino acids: CASSSPRTPGQGALGANVLTF. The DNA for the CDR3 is TGTGCCAGCAGTTCACCCCGAACCCCGGGACAGGGGGCTCTGGGGGCCAACGTCCTGACTTTC.